The 8 T cell receptor beta chains given below trace back to one sample, sequenced in a study of T cell responses to AZD1222 COVID-19 vaccine. Some clones are missing from TCRdb's copy, which holds only in-frame ones; the method was immunoSEQ multiplex PCR. The sample has 100,000 to 150,000 clones; roughly 90% are singletons. The sequences come from peripheral blood, collected on day 0 of AZD1222 vaccination. The source of these receptors is an adult in good health.

The chain recombines TRBV9 with TRBJ2-1; 9 nucleotides line up with TRBD2. The CDR3 covers 18 residues. Germline CDR1 reads SGDLS; CDR2 reads YYNGEE. V dropped 4 bases and J dropped 2; count of bases not matched to a gene: 13. CDR3 sequence: CASSPTGKAGGTYNEQFF. The DNA for the CDR3 is TGTGCCAGCAGCCCGACAGGGAAAGCGGGAGGAACCTACAATGAGCAGTTCTTC. The entire variable domain, with the rest obtained from reference TRBV9 and TRBJ2-1, is as follows: DSGVTQTPKHLITATGQRVTLRCSPRSGDLSVYWYQQSLDQGLQFLIQYYNGEERAKGNILERFSAQQFPDLHSELNLSSLELGDSALYFCASSPTGKAGGTYNEQFFGPGTRLTVL.

The chain is built from TRBV3-1 (or the pseudogene TRBV3-2) and TRBJ1-6; the D gene is possibly TRBD1 (5 bases). CDR3 length equals 17 residues. The germline CDR1 and CDR2 sequences are LGHDT and YNNKEL (reference sequence). The V end was cut by 6 bases, the J end by 2 bases, with 17 bases between. CDR3 DNA: TGTGCCAGCAGTCCGCGGGGGAGGCCTCCCTATAATTCACCCCTCCACTTT. Its protein is CASSPRGRPPYNSPLHF.

This clone was detected a few times. CDR3 region: CASSQIGLAGLFYEQYF. The CDR3 DNA reads as TGTGCCAGCAGCCAGATAGGACTAGCGGGGTTATTCTACGAGCAGTACTTC. The chain joins TRBV3-1 (or the pseudogene TRBV3-2) to TRBJ2-7; 12 bases map to TRBD2. The CDR3 spans 17 residues. Germline-derived CDR1 and CDR2 are LGHDT and YNNKEL (reference sequence). The J segment lost 3 bases and the V segment lost 3 bases, leaving 9 bases of the junction unmatched.

The chain combines TRBV5-1 with TRBJ2-7; D is undetermined. CDR3 length: 15 residues. In germline, CDR1 is SGHRS, CDR2 YFSETQ. V was shortened by 0 bases and J by 3 bases, with 13 bases between the two germline ends. The CDR3 loop is CASSLVGSGNYEQYF. The DNA of the CDR3 is TGCGCCAGCAGCTTGGTTGGCAGTGGGAACTACGAGCAGTACTTC. Based on the CDR3 plus reference TRBV5-1 and TRBJ2-7, the full variable domain is KAGVTQTPRYLIKTRGQQVTLSCSPISGHRSVSWYQQTPGQGLQFLFEYFSETQRNKGNFPGRFSGRQFSNSRSEMNVSTLELGDSALYLCASSLVGSGNYEQYFGPGTRLTVT.

The gene calls are TRBV27 and TRBJ2-7, with a weak D call TRBD1 (7 bases). The CDR3 totals 15 residues. Germline assignment: CDR1 MNHEY and CDR2 SMNVEV (reference sequence). Trimming cost V 5 bases and J 5 bases, with 19 bases left between them. CDR3 loop: CASSRRTGIADEQYF. CDR3 DNA sequence: TGTGCCAGCAGTCGAAGGACAGGCATAGCGGACGAGCAGTACTTC.

The chain has TRBV6-5 and TRBJ1-5; 7 bases line up with TRBD1. CDR1 and CDR2 from the germline V gene are MNHEY and SVGAGI. This CDR3 contains 15 residues. Trimming removed 6 bases from V and 1 base from J; junction bases left unmatched: 6. The CDR3 DNA follows: TGTGCCAGCAGAGAGGCAGGGGGAAGCAATCAGCCCCAGCATTTT. Translating it yields CASREAGGSNQPQHF.

The gene calls are TRBV5-1 and TRBJ2-3; possibly TRBD2 for D (6 bases). CDR1 is SGHRS and CDR2 is YFSETQ in the germline V gene. Between the trimmed V and J ends, which lost 2 bases and 0 bases, there was a span of 19 bases. CDR3 size: 18 residues. CDR3 nucleotides: TGCGCCAGCAGCTTTTATGCAGCGGGCCCTACCAGCACAGATACGCAGTATTTT. Its translation: CASSFYAAGPTSTDTQYF. The entire variable domain, with the rest obtained from reference TRBV5-1 and TRBJ2-3, is as follows: KAGVTQTPRYLIKTRGQQVTLSCSPISGHRSVSWYQQTPGQGLQFLFEYFSETQRNKGNFPGRFSGRQFSNSRSEMNVSTLELGDSALYLCASSFYAAGPTSTDTQYFGPGTRLTVL.

The chain links TRBV19 to TRBJ2-7; maybe TRBD1 (6 bases). The CDR3 loop spans 14 amino acids. CDR1 and CDR2 (germline): LNHDA, SQIVND (reference sequence). V shed 5 bases and J shed 0 bases, with 11 bases lying between them. The CDR3: CASSHTGSSYEQYF. In DNA, the CDR3 is TGTGCCAGTAGTCACACAGGGTCCTCCTACGAGCAGTACTTC.